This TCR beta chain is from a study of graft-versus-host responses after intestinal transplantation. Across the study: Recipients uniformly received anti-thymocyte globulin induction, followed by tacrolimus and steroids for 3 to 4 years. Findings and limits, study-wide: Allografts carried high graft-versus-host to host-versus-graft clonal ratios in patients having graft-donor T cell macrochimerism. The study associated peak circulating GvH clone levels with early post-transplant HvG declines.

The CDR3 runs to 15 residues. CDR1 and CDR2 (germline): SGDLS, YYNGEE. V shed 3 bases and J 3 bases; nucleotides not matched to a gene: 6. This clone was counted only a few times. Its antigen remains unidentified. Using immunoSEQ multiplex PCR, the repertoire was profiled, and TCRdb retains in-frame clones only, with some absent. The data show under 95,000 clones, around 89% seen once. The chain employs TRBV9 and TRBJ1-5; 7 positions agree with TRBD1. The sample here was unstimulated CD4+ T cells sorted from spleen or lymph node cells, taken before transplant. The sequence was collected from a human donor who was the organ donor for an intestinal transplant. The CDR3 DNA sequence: TGTGCCAGCAGCGCCCACGGGACAGTCAATCAGCCCCAGCATTTT. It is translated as CASSAHGTVNQPQHF. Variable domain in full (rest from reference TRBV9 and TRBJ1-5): DSGVTQTPKHLITATGQRVTLRCSPRSGDLSVYWYQQSLDQGLQFLIQYYNGEERAKGNILERFSAQQFPDLHSELNLSSLELGDSALYFCASSAHGTVNQPQHFGDGTRLSIL.